This T cell receptor (beta chain) was observed in a study of cytomegalovirus exposure and HLA in healthy donors. Primers for the PCR totalled 60 Vbeta and 13 Jbeta. The repertoire was sequenced with immunoSEQ multiplex PCR; TCRdb's copy has only in-frame clones and lacks some. The sample table includes about 150,000 clones. CDR1 and CDR2 (germline): GTSNPN, SVGIG (reference sequence). The CDR3 extends over 14 amino acids. Trimming took 2 bases from V and 3 from J, leaving 14 bases between them. The chain uses TRBV30 and TRBJ2-7, with D possibly matching TRBD1 (6 bases). Material for sequencing was PBMCs. The TCR sequence derives from a woman in her forties or fifties in good health and CMV-seronegative. The CDR3 spells CAWSQDRTYYEQYF. CDR3 DNA: TGTGCCTGGAGTCAAGACAGGACCTACTACGAGCAGTACTTC.